What follows are 4 T cell receptor beta chains derived from one specimen sequenced in a study of shared clonotypes between healthy human individuals. Clones were sequenced by immunoSEQ multiplex PCR, and TCRdb holds only the in-frame ones, with some missing. The table has over a million clones, about 75% seen once; the top ten hold 1.5%. The sequenced sample was memory CD4+ T cells sorted from blood. Noted subset: CD45RA-negative fraction. The receptors shown here come from a man younger than 35 in good health.

The chain is built from TRBV6-6 and TRBJ1-1; D gene unclear. Per the germline V gene, CDR1 is MNHNY and CDR2 is SVGAGI (reference sequence). This CDR3 is 15 amino acids long. Trimming removed 5 bases at V and 0 bases at J, with 13 bases between. The CDR3 loop is CASSQTLGLNTEAFF. The CDR3 DNA reads TGTGCCAGCAGTCAGACCTTGGGCTTGAACACTGAAGCTTTCTTT.

This clone showed up just a few times. The rearrangement joins TRBV7-2 to TRBJ1-6; D is unclear. Germline CDR1 reads SGHTA; CDR2 reads FQGNSA. This CDR3 spans 13 amino acids. Trimming cost V 5 bases and J 7 bases, with 9 bases left between them. The CDR3, as DNA: TGTGCCAGCAGCCCCCTGACAAATTCACCCCTCCACTTT. Its translation: CASSPLTNSPLHF.

This clone was detected only a few times. The chain employs TRBV30 and TRBJ1-5, with 8 positions matching TRBD1. CDR1 is GTSNPN and CDR2 is SVGIG in the germline V gene (reference sequence). The CDR3 is 13 amino acids. V lost 6 bases and J lost 3; bases outside the gene matches: 4. CDR3 amino acids: CACGGQVNQPQHF. The CDR3 bases are TGTGCCTGCGGGGGACAGGTCAATCAGCCCCAGCATTTT.

The chain has TRBV11-3 and TRBJ2-2; a weak D match, TRBD2 (5 bases). V was cut by 0 bases and J by 5 bases, with 10 bases left in between. The CDR3 consists of 15 residues. In germline, CDR1 is SGHNT, CDR2 YENEEA. CDR3 in DNA: TGTGCCAGCAGCTTAGAGGGGAGCAATACCGGGGAGCTGTTTTTT. This codes for CASSLEGSNTGELFF.